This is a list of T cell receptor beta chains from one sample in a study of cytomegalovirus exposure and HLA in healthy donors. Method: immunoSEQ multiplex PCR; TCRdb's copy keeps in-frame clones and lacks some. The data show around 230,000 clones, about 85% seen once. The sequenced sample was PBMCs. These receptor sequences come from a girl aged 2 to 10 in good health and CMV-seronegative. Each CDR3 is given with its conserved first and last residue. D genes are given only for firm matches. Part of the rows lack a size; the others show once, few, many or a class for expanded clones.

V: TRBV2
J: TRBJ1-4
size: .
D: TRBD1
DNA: TGTGCCAGCACCGACCCGGGACAGGGAATCCCAACTAATGAAAAACTGTTTTTT
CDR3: CASTDPGQGIPTNEKLFF

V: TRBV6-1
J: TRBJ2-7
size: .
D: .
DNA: TGTGCCAGCAGTGAACGAACAGGGAAGGGTCGCTACGAGCAGTACTTC
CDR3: CASSERTGKGRYEQYF

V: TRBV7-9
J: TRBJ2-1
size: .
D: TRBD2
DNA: TGTGCCAGCAGCTCCCGACTAGCCCGAGGTCATGAGCAGTTCTTC
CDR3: CASSSRLARGHEQFF

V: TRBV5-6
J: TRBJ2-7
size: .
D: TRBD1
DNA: TGTGCCAGCAGCCGCGCTAGGGGGCTGCAGTACTTC
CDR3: CASSRARGLQYF

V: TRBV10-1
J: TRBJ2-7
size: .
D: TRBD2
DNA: TGCGCCAGCAGTGAGTCGATTGCGACTAGCGGGGGTTACGAGCAGTACTTC
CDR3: CASSESIATSGGYEQYF

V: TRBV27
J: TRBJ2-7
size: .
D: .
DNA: TGTGCCAGCAGCCCCACAGACAGCTACGAGCAGTACTTC
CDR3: CASSPTDSYEQYF

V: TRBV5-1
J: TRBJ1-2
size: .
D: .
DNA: TGCGCCAGCAGTCAACCGACGGGACATCCCAACTATGGCTACACCTTC
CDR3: CASSQPTGHPNYGYTF

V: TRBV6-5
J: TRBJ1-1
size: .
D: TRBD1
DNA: TGTGCCAGCAGGTGGGACAGGTCGAACACTGAAGCTTTCTTT
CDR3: CASRWDRSNTEAFF

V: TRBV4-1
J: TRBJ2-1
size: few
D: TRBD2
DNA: TGCGCCAGCAGCCAAGATGACGATTGGAGGGCGGGAGGGCCGAGAAATGAGCAGTTCTTC
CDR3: CASSQDDDWRAGGPRNEQFF

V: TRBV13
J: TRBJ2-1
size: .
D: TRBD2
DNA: TGTGCCAGCAGCAGGGGACTAGCCAGTGAGCAGTTCTTC
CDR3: CASSRGLASEQFF

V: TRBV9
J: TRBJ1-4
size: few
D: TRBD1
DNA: TGTGCCAGCAGCGTCCGGACAGGGGCAACTAATGAAAAACTGTTTTTT
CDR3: CASSVRTGATNEKLFF

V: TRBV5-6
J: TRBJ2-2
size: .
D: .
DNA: TGTGCCAGCAGCTTGCTAGCGATCACCGGGGAGCTGTTTTTT
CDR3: CASSLLAITGELFF

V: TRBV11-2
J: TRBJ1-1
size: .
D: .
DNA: TGTGCCAGCAGCTTAAGGACATACACTGAAGCTTTCTTT
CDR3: CASSLRTYTEAFF

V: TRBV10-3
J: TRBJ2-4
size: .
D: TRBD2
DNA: TGTGCCATCAGTGAGTCGAGACTAGCGGGATTTTGGGGAAACATTCAGTACTTC
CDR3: CAISESRLAGFWGNIQYF

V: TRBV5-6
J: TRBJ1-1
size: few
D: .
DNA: TGTGCCAGCAGCTTATACAGGGACCGGGCCTTT
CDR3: CASSLYRDRAF

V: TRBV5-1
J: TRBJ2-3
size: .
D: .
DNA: TGCGCCAGCCGGGGAGTATGGAGCATTCGCGTCACAGATACGCAGTATTTT
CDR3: CASRGVWSIRVTDTQYF

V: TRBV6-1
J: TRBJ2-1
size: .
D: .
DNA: TGTGCCAGCAGATTAGAGGGCTACAATGAGCAGTTCTTC
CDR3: CASRLEGYNEQFF

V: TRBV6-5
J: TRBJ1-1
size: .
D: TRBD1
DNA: TGTGCCAGCAGTTACACGGGGACAGTTAAAGCTTTCTTT
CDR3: CASSYTGTVKAFF

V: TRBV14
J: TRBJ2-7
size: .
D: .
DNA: TGTGCCAGCAGCCAAGATCTTTGGAGCGGACCCAATTACGAGCAGTACTTC
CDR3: CASSQDLWSGPNYEQYF

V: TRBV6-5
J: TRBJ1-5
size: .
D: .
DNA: TGTGCCAGCAGTTTTGTGGCCCATCAGCCCCAGCATTTT
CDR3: CASSFVAHQPQHF

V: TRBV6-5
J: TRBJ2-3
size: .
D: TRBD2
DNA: TGTGCCAGCAGCTCTCTAGCGGGAGAGTGGGATACGCAGTATTTT
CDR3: CASSSLAGEWDTQYF

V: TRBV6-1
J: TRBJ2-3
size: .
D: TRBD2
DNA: TGTGCCAGCAGTCCCTGGACTAGCGGGGTCGATACGCAGTATTTT
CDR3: CASSPWTSGVDTQYF

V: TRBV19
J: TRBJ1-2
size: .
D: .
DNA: TGTGCCAGTAGGCAACCGGGATATACTAACTATGGCTACACCTTC
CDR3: CASRQPGYTNYGYTF

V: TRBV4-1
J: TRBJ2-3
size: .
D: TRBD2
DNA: TGCGCCAGCAGCCCGATCCCTCGGGGCGGGGGGGCCCGGTCAGATACGCAGTATTTT
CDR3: CASSPIPRGGGARSDTQYF

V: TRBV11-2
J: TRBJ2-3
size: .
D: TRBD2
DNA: TGTGCCAGCAGCTTAGATCTTGGCCTAGCGGGGAGCACAGATACGCAGTATTTT
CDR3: CASSLDLGLAGSTDTQYF

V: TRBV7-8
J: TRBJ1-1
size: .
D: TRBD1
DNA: TGTGCCAGCAGCCCTAGGACAGGGGTGGGGACTGAAGCTTTCTTT
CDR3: CASSPRTGVGTEAFF

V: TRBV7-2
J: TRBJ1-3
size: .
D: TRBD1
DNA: TGTGCCAGCAGCTTAGCATTTACAGGGGCCCGGGGAAACACCATATATTTT
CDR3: CASSLAFTGARGNTIYF

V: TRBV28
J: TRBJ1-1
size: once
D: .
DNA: TGTGCCAGCAGTCCCGAGTTGAACACTGAAGCTTTCTTT
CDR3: CASSPELNTEAFF

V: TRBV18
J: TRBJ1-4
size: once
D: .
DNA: TGTGCCAGCTCACCACCGGTGAGGGCGGGACTGTTTTTT
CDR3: CASSPPVRAGLFF

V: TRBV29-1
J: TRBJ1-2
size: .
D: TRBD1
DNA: TGCAGCGTTGAGACAGGGAACTATGGCTACACCTTC
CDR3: CSVETGNYGYTF

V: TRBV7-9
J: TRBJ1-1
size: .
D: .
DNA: TGTGCCAGCTACGAACAGCCGAACACTGAAGCTTTCTTT
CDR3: CASYEQPNTEAFF

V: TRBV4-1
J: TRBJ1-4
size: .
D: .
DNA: TGCGCCAGCAGCCAAGATTACAGGGTTAATGAAAAACTGTTTTTT
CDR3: CASSQDYRVNEKLFF

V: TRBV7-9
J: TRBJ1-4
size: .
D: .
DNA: TGTGCCAGCAGCCCAATTTGGAGGGACCGTGAAAAACTGTTTTTT
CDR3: CASSPIWRDREKLFF

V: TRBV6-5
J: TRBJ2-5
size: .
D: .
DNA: TGTGCCAGCACCAGCCCGGGACTCTCTCTAACCCAGTACTTC
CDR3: CASTSPGLSLTQYF

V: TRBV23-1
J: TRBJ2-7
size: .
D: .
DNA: TGCGCCAGCATTAATCCAGGGAAGGGGACCTACGAGCAGTACTTC
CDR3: CASINPGKGTYEQYF

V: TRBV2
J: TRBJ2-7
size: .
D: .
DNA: TGTGCCAGCAGTGACACCTACGAGCAGTACTTC
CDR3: CASSDTYEQYF

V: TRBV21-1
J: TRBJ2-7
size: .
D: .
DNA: TGTGCCAGCAGCAAAGCCGGGGGGAGAAGCGAGCAGTACTTC
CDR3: CASSKAGGRSEQYF

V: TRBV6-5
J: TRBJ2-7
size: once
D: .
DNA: TGTGCCAGCAGTTACTCCAGGGAAGGGAACTACGAGCAGTACTTC
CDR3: CASSYSREGNYEQYF

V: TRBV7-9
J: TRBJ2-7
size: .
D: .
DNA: TGTGCCAGCAGCTTAGCGGGGGGATCCTACGAGCAGTACTTC
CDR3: CASSLAGGSYEQYF

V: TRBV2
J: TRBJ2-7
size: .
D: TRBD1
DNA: TGTGCCAGCAGCGAGAGACGGGACAGGGGGCTCGTGCAGTACTTC
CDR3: CASSERRDRGLVQYF

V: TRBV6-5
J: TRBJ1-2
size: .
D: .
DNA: TGTGCCAGCAGCCAAGAGGCCGGGGTTCCCCTCTACACCTTC
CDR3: CASSQEAGVPLYTF

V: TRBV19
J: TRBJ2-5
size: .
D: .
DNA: TGTGCCAGTAGTATAGGCTCACTCAAGTACCAAGAGACCCAGTACTTC
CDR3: CASSIGSLKYQETQYF

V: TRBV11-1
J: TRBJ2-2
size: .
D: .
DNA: TGTGCCAGCAGCTTAGAGGGCCGGATAGGGGACACCGGGGAGCTGTTTTTT
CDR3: CASSLEGRIGDTGELFF

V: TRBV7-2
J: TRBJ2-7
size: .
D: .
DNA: TGTGCCAGCAGCTTCCTAGGGGATATCTACGAGCAGTACTTC
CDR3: CASSFLGDIYEQYF

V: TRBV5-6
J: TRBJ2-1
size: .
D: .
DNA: TGTGCCAGCAGCTTGGGGCAGGGGTTCGTCACCTACAATGAGCAGTTCTTC
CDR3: CASSLGQGFVTYNEQFF

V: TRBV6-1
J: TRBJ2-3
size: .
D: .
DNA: TGTGCCAGCAGTGACGGGGGCACAGATACGCAGTATTTT
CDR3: CASSDGGTDTQYF